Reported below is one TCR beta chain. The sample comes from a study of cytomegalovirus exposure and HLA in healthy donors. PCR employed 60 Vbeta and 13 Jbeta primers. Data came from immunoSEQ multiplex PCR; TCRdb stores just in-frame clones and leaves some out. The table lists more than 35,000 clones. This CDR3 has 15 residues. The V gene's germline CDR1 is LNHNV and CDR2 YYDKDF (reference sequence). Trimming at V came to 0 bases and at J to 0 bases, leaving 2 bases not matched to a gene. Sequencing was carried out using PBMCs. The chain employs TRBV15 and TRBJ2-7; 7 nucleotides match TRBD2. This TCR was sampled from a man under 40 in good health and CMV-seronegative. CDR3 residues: CATSRDSSGSYEQYF. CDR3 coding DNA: TGTGCCACCAGCAGAGACTCTAGCGGCTCCTACGAGCAGTACTTC.